This record looks at one T cell receptor beta chain sequence and its context. Per the original data handling: Estimation of nucleated cell counts relied on the amplification of reference gene primers. Clones were read by immunoSEQ multiplex PCR, and TCRdb kept only the in-frame ones, dropping some. For V, J and clone size, that table is used; D and trimming come from the DNA. The data contain about 15,000 clones, around 73% of them singletons. The sample comes from a study of blood T cell repertoires in COVID-19. Study-wide background: Sites across the United States, Italy and Spain contributed samples from acute and convalescent COVID-19. PBMCs, B-cell-depleted T cells, or T cells provided the cDNA or gDNA that made up the material.

Between the trimmed V and J ends, which lost 6 bases and 0 bases, there was a span of 13 bases. CDR1 and CDR2 (germline): SGHTA, FQGNSA. The CDR3 length is 15 residues. The origin of this receptor is a human donor in a cohort sampled during active COVID-19. Sequencing was done on a sample of peripheral blood. The V call is TRBV7-2, the J call TRBJ2-3; D is unclear. CDR3 region: CASRVQPESTDTQYF. CDR3 in DNA: TGTGCCAGCAGGGTACAGCCCGAAAGCACAGATACGCAGTATTTT.